This TCR beta chain came from a study of identical twins. Worth noting for this clonotype: Its specificity is unknown.

The CDR3 totals 16 residues. CDR1 is SGDLS and CDR2 is YYNGEE in the germline V gene. V gave up 0 bases and J gave up 0 bases, with 12 bases separating them. TCRdb ran MiXCR on the 5' RACE reads and lists one entry per CDR3 protein. The data show about 430,000 distinct CDR3 sequences, around 20% seen once. Findings and limits, study-wide: A partial confounding effect on zero-insertion analyses could come from invariant MAIT and iNKT cells.

Sequenced input: naive T cells sorted from blood. This chain joins TRBV9 and TRBJ1-1; D perhaps matches TRBD1 (5 bases). The sequence was obtained from a man aged 50-59 years in good health. The CDR3 region is CASSVVSGPMNTEAFF. Here the CDR3 DNA reads TGTGCCAGCAGCGTAGTTTCGGGGCCGATGAACACTGAAGCTTTCTTT.